This T cell receptor (beta chain) was found in a study of CD8+ T cells in alopecia areata. Study-wide background: Donor skin was harvested from approximately 6-12-month-old C3H/HeJ mice with spontaneous alopecia and grafted onto roughly 6-10-week-old female C3H/HeJ recipients.

V was cut by 1 base and J by 2 bases, with 3 bases left in between. CDR3 length: 13 amino acids. Germline V gene lookup returns CDR1 FNHDT and CDR2 SITEND (reference sequence). RNA extraction and reverse transcription yielded cDNA as sequencing template. Profiled with immunoSEQ multiplex PCR; TCRdb holds only in-frame clones, not every one. The repertoire has over 250,000 clones, none seen only once; the ten largest take approximately 1.2%. Cells that came from pooled cutaneous lymph nodes were sorted using CD4, CD8alpha, NKG2D, NKG2ACE and other markers. This clone has a handful of counts. Its antigen is as yet unknown. These gene names are mouse names. The CDR3 end is not reached by the read, which stops 4 residues before it; the germline J gene fills it in. Points from the study as a whole: Higher clonality and more expanded CD8+ clones appeared in lesional than normal scalp. Scalp data also include sequences from resident alphabeta T cells of normal skin.

This TCR was recovered from a C3H/HeJ mouse with alopecia areata. Strain MHC haplotype: H2-k. The gene calls are TRBV19 and TRBJ2-2; D uncertain. Sequenced sample: CD4+ T cells sorted from a lymph node. The covered CDR3 bases are TGTGCCAGCAGTATAAAGAACACCGGG. Translating it yields CASSIKNTG. In full, the CDR3 reads CASSIKNTGQLYF.